This TCR beta chain was profiled in a study of blood T cell repertoires in COVID-19. Across the whole study: Samples came from the United States, Italy and Spain, spanning acute and convalescent COVID-19.

V lost 3 bases and J 1 base, leaving 6 bases between the germline ends. The germline V gene encodes CDR1 MDHEN and CDR2 SYDVKM. The CDR3 runs to 13 residues. Participant reports of clinical history set cohort assignment. The protocol was immunoSEQ multiplex PCR, while the TCRdb copy is restricted to in-frame clones and leaves out a portion. The data show under 350,000 clones, approximately 86% seen once. The sample consisted of PBMCs or T cells enriched from blood (not recorded which). This TCR came from a middle-aged woman with acute COVID-19. The chain is built from TRBV28 and TRBJ2-5; the D is unclear. CDR3 amino acids: CASSLNGQETQYF. The DNA for the CDR3 is TGTGCCAGCAGTTTGAACGGCCAAGAGACCCAGTACTTC.